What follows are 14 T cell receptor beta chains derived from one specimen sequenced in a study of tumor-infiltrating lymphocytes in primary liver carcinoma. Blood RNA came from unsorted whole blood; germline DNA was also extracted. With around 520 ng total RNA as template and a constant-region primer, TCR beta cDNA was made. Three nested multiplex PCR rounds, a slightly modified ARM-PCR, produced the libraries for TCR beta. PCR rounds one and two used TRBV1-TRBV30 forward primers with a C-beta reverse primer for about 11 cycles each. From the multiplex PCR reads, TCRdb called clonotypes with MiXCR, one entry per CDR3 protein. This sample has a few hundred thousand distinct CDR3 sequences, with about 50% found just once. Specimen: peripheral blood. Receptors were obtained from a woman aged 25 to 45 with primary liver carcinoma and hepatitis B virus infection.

The CDR3 sequence: CAWKEHRPTNYGYTF. In DNA form, the CDR3 reads TGTGCCTGGAAGGAACACAGGCCAACTAACTATGGCTACACCTTC. J is TRBJ1-2 and V is TRBV30; a possible D gene is TRBD1 (5 bases). The CDR3 covers 15 residues. Trimming took 4 bases from V and 0 from J, leaving 15 bases between them. The V gene's germline CDR1 is GTSNPN and CDR2 SVGIG (reference sequence).

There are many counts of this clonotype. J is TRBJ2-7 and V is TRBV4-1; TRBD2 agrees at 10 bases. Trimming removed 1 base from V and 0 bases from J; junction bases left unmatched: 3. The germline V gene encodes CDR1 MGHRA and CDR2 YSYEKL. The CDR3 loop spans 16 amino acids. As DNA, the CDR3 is TGCGCCAGCAGCCAAGTTCTAGCGGGGGCCTCCTACGAGCAGTACTTC. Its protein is CASSQVLAGASYEQYF.

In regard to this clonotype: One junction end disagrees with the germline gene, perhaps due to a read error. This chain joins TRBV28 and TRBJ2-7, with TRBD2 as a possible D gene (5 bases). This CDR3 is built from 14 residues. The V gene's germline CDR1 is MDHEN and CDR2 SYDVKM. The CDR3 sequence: CDSSLSRLSYEQYF. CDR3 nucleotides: TGTGACAGCAGTTTAAGCCGACTATCCTACGAGCAGTACTTC.

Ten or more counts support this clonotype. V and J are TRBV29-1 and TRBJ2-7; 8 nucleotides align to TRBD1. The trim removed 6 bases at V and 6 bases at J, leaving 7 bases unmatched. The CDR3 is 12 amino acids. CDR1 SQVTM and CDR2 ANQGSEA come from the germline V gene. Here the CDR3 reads CSVDRARGEQYF. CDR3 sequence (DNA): TGCAGCGTGGACAGGGCCAGAGGCGAGCAGTACTTC.

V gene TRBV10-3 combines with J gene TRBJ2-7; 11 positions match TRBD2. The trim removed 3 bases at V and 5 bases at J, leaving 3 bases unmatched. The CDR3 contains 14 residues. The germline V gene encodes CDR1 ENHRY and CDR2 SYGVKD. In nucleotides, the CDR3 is TGTGCCATCAGTGAACTAGCGGGAGTTGACGAGCAGTACTTC. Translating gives CAISELAGVDEQYF.

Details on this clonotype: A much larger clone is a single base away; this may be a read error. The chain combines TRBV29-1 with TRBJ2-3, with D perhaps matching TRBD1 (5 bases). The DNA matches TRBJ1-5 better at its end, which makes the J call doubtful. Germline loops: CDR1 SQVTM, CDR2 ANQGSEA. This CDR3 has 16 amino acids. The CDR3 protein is CSVETGVGGPSDTQHF. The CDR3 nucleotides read TGCAGCGTTGAAACAGGTGTTGGAGGGCCCTCAGATACGCAGCATTTT.

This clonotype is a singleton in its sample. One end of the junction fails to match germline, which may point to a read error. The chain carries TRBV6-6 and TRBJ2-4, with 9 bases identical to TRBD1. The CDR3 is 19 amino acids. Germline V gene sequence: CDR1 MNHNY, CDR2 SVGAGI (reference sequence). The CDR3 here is CVSSYLGQGLTLGRNIQYF. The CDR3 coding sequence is TGTGTCAGCAGTTACTTGGGACAGGGACTAACCCTGGGCCGGAACATTCAGTACTTC.

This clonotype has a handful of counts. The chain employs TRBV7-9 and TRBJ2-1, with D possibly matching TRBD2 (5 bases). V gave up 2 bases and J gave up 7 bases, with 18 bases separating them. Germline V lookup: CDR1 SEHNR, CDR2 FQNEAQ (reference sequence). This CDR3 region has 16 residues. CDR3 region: CASSLHQSAGLNEQFF. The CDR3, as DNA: TGTGCCAGCAGCTTACATCAGAGCGCGGGTTTGAATGAGCAGTTCTTC.

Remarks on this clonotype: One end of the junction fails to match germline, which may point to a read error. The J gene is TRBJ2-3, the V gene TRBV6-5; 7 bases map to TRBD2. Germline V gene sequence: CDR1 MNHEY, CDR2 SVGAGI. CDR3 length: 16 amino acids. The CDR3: CASRGAGLAVTDMQYF. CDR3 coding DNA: TGTGCCAGCAGAGGCGCTGGGCTAGCGGTAACGGATATGCAGTATTTT.

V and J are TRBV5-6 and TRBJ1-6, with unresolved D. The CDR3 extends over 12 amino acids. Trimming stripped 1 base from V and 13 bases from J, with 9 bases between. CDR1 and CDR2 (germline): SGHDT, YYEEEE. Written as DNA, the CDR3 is TGTGCCAGCAGCTTGCGAGAGTCTCCCCTCCACTTT. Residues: CASSLRESPLHF.

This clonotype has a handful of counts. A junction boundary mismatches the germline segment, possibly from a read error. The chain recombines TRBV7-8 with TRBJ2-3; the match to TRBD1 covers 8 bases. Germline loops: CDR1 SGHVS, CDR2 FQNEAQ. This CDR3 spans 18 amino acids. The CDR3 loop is CVSSLVSLGTGDTDTQYF. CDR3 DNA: TGTGTCAGCAGCTTAGTTTCCCTCGGGACAGGAGACACAGATACGCAGTATTTT.

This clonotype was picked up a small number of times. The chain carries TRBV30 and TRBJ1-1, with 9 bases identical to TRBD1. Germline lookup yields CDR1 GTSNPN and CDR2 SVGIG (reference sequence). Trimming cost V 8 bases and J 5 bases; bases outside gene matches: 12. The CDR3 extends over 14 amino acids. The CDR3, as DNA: TGTGCCGGGGCCCGGACAGGGGCAAGGACTGAAGCTTTCTTT. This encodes CAGARTGARTEAFF.

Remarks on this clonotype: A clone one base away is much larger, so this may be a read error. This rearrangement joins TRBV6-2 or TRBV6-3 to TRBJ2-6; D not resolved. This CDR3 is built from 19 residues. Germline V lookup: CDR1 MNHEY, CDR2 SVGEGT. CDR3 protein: CANSYDGVTALSGANVLTF. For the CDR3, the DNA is TGTGCCAACAGTTACGATGGTGTCACGGCCCTCTCTGGGGCCAACGTCCTGACTTTC.

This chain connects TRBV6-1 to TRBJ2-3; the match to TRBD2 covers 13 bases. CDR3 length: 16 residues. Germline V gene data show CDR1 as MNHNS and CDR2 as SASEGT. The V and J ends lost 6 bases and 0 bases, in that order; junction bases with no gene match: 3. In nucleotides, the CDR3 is TGTGCCAGCAGATGGACTAGCGGGGGTAGCACAGATACGCAGTATTTT. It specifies CASRWTSGGSTDTQYF.